This is a list of T cell receptor beta chains from one sample in a study of lymphopenia after photon versus proton radiotherapy. The repertoire was sequenced with immunoSEQ multiplex PCR; TCRdb's copy has only in-frame clones and lacks some. This table holds 89,000 or so clones, around 88% found once. The source was peripheral blood, collected from a patient treated with proton-based radiotherapy. These receptors were collected from a man between 60 and 70 years old with pancreatic cancer. The CDR3 runs from the conserved cysteine through the conserved F or W. Each record gives: J gene, V gene, CDR3 length, clone size, D gene, CDR3 protein, CDR3 DNA. D genes are given only for firm matches. Clone size is given for some rows only: seen once, a few or many times, or a class if the clone is expanded.

J: TRBJ2-1; V: TRBV30; length: 16; size: once; D: TRBD1; CDR3: CAWSTPLRDRYNEQFF; DNA: TGTGCCTGGAGCACACCACTCCGGGACAGATACAATGAGCAGTTCTTC
J: TRBJ1-2; V: TRBV9; length: 14; size: -; D: -; CDR3: CASSVMSANYGYTF; DNA: TGTGCCAGCAGCGTGATGTCAGCTAACTATGGCTACACCTTC
J: TRBJ2-3; V: TRBV28; length: 17; size: -; D: -; CDR3: CASSFDRGAGFADTQYF; DNA: TGTGCCAGCAGTTTTGACCGGGGCGCGGGTTTCGCAGATACGCAGTATTTT
J: TRBJ2-2; V: TRBV6-5; length: 16; size: -; D: -; CDR3: CASSYSPGANTGELFF; DNA: TGTGCCAGCAGTTACTCCCCAGGCGCGAACACCGGGGAGCTGTTTTTT
J: TRBJ1-2; V: TRBV5-4; length: 17; size: -; D: TRBD1; CDR3: CASSSGTGGLSNYGYTF; DNA: TGTGCCAGCAGCTCCGGGACAGGGGGCCTCAGTAACTATGGCTACACCTTC
J: TRBJ2-3; V: TRBV29-1; length: 14; size: -; D: TRBD2; CDR3: CSVTSGDITDTQYF; DNA: TGCAGCGTGACTAGCGGGGATATCACAGATACGCAGTATTTT
J: TRBJ1-1; V: TRBV28; length: 17; size: -; D: -; CDR3: CASSSPRTGTVSIEAFF; DNA: TGTGCCAGCAGTTCGCCCCGTACAGGGACGGTTAGTATTGAAGCTTTCTTT
J: TRBJ1-1; V: TRBV6-5; length: 15; size: many; D: -; CDR3: CASSYRTGLSTEAFF; DNA: TGTGCCAGCAGTTACCGAACAGGGCTGAGCACTGAAGCTTTCTTT
J: TRBJ2-5; V: TRBV6-1; length: 13; size: -; D: TRBD1; CDR3: CASLTGGPETQYF; DNA: TGTGCCAGTCTGACAGGGGGCCCAGAGACCCAGTACTTC
J: TRBJ2-3; V: TRBV7-6; length: 17; size: -; D: TRBD1; CDR3: CASSLGGQGASTDTQYF; DNA: TGTGCCAGCAGCTTAGGGGGACAGGGGGCAAGCACAGATACGCAGTATTTT
J: TRBJ2-3; V: TRBV28; length: 15; size: -; D: TRBD2; CDR3: CASTISGSGTDTQYF; DNA: TGTGCCAGCACAATTAGCGGGAGCGGCACAGATACGCAGTATTTT
J: TRBJ1-5; V: TRBV28; length: 14; size: -; D: -; CDR3: CASSLTGRNQPQHF; DNA: TGTGCCAGCAGTTTAACAGGACGCAATCAGCCCCAGCATTTT
J: TRBJ2-1; V: TRBV14; length: 14; size: -; D: -; CDR3: CASSRLGSYNEQFF; DNA: TGTGCCAGCAGCCGCCTGGGCTCCTACAATGAGCAGTTCTTC
J: TRBJ1-5; V: TRBV19; length: 17; size: -; D: -; CDR3: CASSTHQEKVTNQPQHF; DNA: TGTGCCAGTAGTACACATCAGGAGAAGGTCACCAATCAGCCCCAGCATTTT
J: TRBJ1-2; V: TRBV2; length: 16; size: -; D: -; CDR3: CASSGNLGRGNNGYTF; DNA: TGTGCCAGCAGTGGGAATTTAGGGAGGGGGAACAATGGCTACACCTTC
J: TRBJ1-1; V: TRBV28; length: 14; size: -; D: -; CDR3: CASLTGTVNTEAFF; DNA: TGTGCCAGCCTTACCGGGACGGTGAACACTGAAGCTTTCTTT